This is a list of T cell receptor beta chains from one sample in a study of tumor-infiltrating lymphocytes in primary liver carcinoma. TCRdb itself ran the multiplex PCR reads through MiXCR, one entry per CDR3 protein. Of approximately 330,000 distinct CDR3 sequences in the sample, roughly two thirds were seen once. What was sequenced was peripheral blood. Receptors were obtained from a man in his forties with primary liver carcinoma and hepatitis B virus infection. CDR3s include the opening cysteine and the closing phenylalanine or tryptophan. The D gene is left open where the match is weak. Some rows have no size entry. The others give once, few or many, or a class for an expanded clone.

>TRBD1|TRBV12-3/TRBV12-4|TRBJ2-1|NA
TGTGCCAGCAGTCTGGTCCTGACCCGGACAGGGGCTGACAATGAGCAGTTCTTC
CASSLVLTRTGADNEQFF
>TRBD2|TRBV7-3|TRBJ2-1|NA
TGTGCCAGCAGTTTAGCAGGGACTAGCAGCCACTATGAGCAGTTCTTC
CASSLAGTSSHYEQFF
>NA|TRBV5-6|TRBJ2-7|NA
TGTGCCAGCGGCCCTATTAGAGGGAAGGGGCTGACCTACGAGCAGTACTTC
CASGPIRGKGLTYEQYF
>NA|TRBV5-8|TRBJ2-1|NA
TGTGACAGCAGCTTGGGGGTAGGAGCCTACAATGAGCAGTTCTTC
CDSSLGVGAYNEQFF
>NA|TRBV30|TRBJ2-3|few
TGTGCCTGGACTCCAGGGGGCACAGATACGCAGTATTTT
CAWTPGGTDTQYF
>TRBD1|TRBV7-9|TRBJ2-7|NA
TGTGCCAGCAGCCCGGGACAGGGCCTAGTCAAGCAGTACTTC
CASSPGQGLVKQYF
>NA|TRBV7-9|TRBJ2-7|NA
TGTGCCAGCAGCAGACCCCAGGGGACTGACTACGAGCAGTACTTC
CASSRPQGTDYEQYF
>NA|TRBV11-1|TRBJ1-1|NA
TGTGCCAGCAGCTTAGGTGTGGCACCGAACACTGAAGCTTTCTTT
CASSLGVAPNTEAFF
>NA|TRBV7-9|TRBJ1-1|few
TGTGCCAGCAGCTTAACCTACGGTAGCGAAGCTTTCTTT
CASSLTYGSEAFF
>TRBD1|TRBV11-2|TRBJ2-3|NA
TGTGCCAGCAGCTTAATGGGGACAGGACTCACATATACGCAGTATTTT
CASSLMGTGLTYTQYF
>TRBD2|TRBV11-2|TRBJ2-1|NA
TGCGCCAGCAGCAACTTTGGCGGTAGCGGGAGCCACAATGAGCAGTTATTC
CASSNFGGSGSHNEQLF
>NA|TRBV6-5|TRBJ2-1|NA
TGTGCCAGCAGTAAAGACAGCCCCTACAATGAGCAGTTCTTC
CASSKDSPYNEQFF
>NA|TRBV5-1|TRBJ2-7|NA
TGCGCCAGCAACTTGGGGCAGCACGAGCAGTACTTC
CASNLGQHEQYF
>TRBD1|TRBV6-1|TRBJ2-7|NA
TGTGCCGGCAGGGGGACAGGCCTGGCCTACGAGCAGTACTTC
CAGRGTGLAYEQYF
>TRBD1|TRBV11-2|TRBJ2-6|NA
TGTGCCAGCAGCATGGGGGGAGACAGGGGCAATTCCCTCTCTGGGGCCAACGTCCTGACTTTC
CASSMGGDRGNSLSGANVLTF
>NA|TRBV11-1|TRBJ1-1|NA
TGTGCCAGCCGAATAGGGACCACTGAAGCTTTCTTT
CASRIGTTEAFF
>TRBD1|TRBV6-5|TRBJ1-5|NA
TGTGCCGGCAGTTACTCGGGACAGGGTCGTCTTCAGCCCCAGCATTTT
CAGSYSGQGRLQPQHF
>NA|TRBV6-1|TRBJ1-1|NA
TGTGCCAGCAGTGAGATAGGCACTGAAGCTTTCTTT
CASSEIGTEAFF
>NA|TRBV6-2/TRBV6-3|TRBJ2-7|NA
TGTGCCAGCAGCCACCTTTGGCACGAGCAGTACTTC
CASSHLWHEQYF
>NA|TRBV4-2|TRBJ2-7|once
TGTGCCAGCAGCCAAGATTCGGCGGGAAGCTCCCACGAGCAGTACTTC
CASSQDSAGSSHEQYF
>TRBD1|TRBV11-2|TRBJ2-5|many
TGTGCCAGCAGCGAAGGACAGGGGTGGGAGACCCAGTACTTC
CASSEGQGWETQYF
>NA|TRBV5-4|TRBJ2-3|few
TGTGCCAGCAGCTTGCCCCGGGCAGATACGCAGTATTTT
CASSLPRADTQYF
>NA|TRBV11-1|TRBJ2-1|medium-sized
TGTGCCAGCGCAGGGGCCTACAATGAGCAGTTCTTC
CASAGAYNEQFF
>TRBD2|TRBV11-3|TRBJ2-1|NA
TGTGCCAGCAGCTTGGGGACTAGTGGCAATGAGCAGCTCTTC
CASSLGTSGNEQLF
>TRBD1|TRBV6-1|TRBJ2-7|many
TGTGCCAGCAGTCTTGACAGGGGCTACGAGCAGTACTTC
CASSLDRGYEQYF
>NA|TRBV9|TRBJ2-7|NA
TGTGCCAGCAGCCCGCAGGGCGACTCGAACTACGAGCAGTACTTC
CASSPQGDSNYEQYF
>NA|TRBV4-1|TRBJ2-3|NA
TGCGCCAGCAGCCAAGGGACGGGGCTGCAGTATTTT
CASSQGTGLQYF
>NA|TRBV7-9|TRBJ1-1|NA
TGTGCCAGCAGCACTGCTGACGGACAGATGAACACTGAAGCTTTCTTT
CASSTADGQMNTEAFF
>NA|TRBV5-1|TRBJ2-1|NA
TGCGCCAGCAGCTGGAGGGGACCAAACAATGAGCAGTTCTTC
CASSWRGPNNEQFF
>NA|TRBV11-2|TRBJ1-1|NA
TGTACCAGCAGCCCAACAAGAAACACCGAAGCTCTCTTT
CTSSPTRNTEALF
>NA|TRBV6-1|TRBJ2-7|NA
TGTGCCAGCAGTGAAAGTTGGCGGGCCACCTACGATCAGTACTTC
CASSESWRATYDQYF
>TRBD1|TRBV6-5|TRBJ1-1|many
TGTGCCAGCAGTTATGACAGGGGCACTGAAGCTTTCTTT
CASSYDRGTEAFF
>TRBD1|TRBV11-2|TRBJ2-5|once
TGTGCCAGCAGCCGGGAAGAGGGGGCGCATTCCGCGCAAGAGACCCAGTACTTC
CASSREEGAHSAQETQYF
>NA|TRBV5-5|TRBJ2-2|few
TGTGCCAGCAGCTTGGCAGCTCGACTAGGCGCCGGGGAGCTGTTTTTT
CASSLAARLGAGELFF
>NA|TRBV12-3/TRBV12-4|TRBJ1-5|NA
TGTGCCAGCAGTTTGGGGACTATTGGTCAGCTCCAGCATTTT
CASSLGTIGQLQHF
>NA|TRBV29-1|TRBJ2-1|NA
TGCAGCGTAGGGGCCGGGGGCTCCTACAATGACCAGTTCTTC
CSVGAGGSYNDQFF
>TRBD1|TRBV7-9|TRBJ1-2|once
TGTGCCTGCAGCACGCAGGGGACAGGCGACTATGGCTACACCTTC
CACSTQGTGDYGYTF
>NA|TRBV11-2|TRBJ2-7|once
TGTGCCAGCAGCTTAGGCGTAGTAGCGAGTATCCGGGAGCAGTATTTC
CASSLGVVASIREQYF
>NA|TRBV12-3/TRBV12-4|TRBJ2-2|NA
TGTGCCAGCAGTTTCATGGGAAGGACCGGGGAGCTGTTTTTT
CASSFMGRTGELFF
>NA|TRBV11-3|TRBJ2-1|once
TGTGCTATCAGCTTAGGGTTAGGGGGGAATCCGTTCTTC
CAISLGLGGNPFF
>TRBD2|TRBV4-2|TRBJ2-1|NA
TGTGTCAGCAGCCAATCCTGGACTAGCAACAATGAGCAGTTCTTC
CVSSQSWTSNNEQFF
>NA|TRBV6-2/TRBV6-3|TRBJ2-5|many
TGTGCCAGCAGTTACGTTAACACCCCGGAGACCCAGTACTTC
CASSYVNTPETQYF
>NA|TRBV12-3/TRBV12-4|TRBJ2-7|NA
TGTGCCAGCAGGACAGAGGGCTACGAGCAGTGCTTC
CASRTEGYEQCF
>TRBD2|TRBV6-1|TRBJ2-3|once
TGTGCCAGCAGTGAAGCCCCTAAGGGAGCGGGAAGACGAGATGCGCAGTATTTT
CASSEAPKGAGRRDAQYF
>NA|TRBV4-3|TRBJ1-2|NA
TGCGCCAGCAGCCAAGAAGTAAACTATGGCTACACCTTC
CASSQEVNYGYTF
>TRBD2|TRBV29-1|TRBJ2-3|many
TGCAGCGGTAGGGTAGCGGGAGTAGATACGCAGTATTTT
CSGRVAGVDTQYF
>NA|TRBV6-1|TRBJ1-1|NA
TGTGCCAGCGGTCCGTCGCCAGGGGAAAAGGCGGGGACTGAAGCTTTCTTT
CASGPSPGEKAGTEAFF
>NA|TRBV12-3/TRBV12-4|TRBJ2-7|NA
TGTGCCACCGCCGGGACCTCTCGCTACGAGCAGTACTTC
CATAGTSRYEQYF